The 26 T cell receptor beta chains below were found in one sample sequenced in a study of identical twins. TCRdb re-derived calls from the 5' RACE reads in MiXCR, one entry per CDR3 protein. The sample shows some 900,000 distinct CDR3 sequences, roughly an eighth of them seen only once. These data also featured in a second study, about yellow fever vaccine responses in identical twins.

What was sequenced was PBMCs. The origin of the receptors is a woman younger than 30 in good health.

The chain uses TRBV5-1 and TRBJ1-6; D is ambiguous. This CDR3 contains 15 residues. Germline V CDR1 and CDR2: SGHRS, YFSETQ. V was trimmed by 3 bases and J by 7 bases, leaving 14 bases between them. This CDR3 is CASSSQDHPNSPLHF. DNA of the CDR3: TGCGCCAGCAGCTCCCAGGATCACCCCAATTCACCCCTCCACTTT.

In its sample, this clonotype was seen a few times. The chain combines TRBV4-1 with TRBJ2-1; TRBD2 matches 10 bases. CDR1 is MGHRA, CDR2 YSYEKL, per germline. V lost 4 bases and J lost 7; bases outside the gene matches: 13. The CDR3 extends over 17 amino acids. CDR3 sequence reads: CASSPGPGLALWNEQFF. CDR3 coding DNA: TGCGCCAGCAGCCCTGGGCCGGGACTAGCGCTCTGGAATGAGCAGTTCTTC.

The genes are TRBV20-1 and TRBJ1-2; D unresolved. V gave up 3 bases and J gave up 7 bases, with 12 bases separating them. Germline CDR1 reads DFQATT; CDR2 reads SNEGSKA (reference sequence). This CDR3 contains 12 residues. The CDR3 sequence: CSASPPPSGYTF. Here the CDR3 DNA reads TGCAGTGCTAGCCCGCCTCCCAGTGGCTACACCTTC.

This clonotype was counted ten times or more. This sequence joins TRBV28 and TRBJ2-1, with TRBD2 matching over 10 bases. The germline V gene has CDR1 MDHEN and CDR2 SYDVKM. V was pared by 5 bases and J by 6 bases, with 4 bases of the junction left unmatched. CDR3 length: 14 residues. The CDR3 DNA sequence: TGTGCCAGCAGTCCCTGGACTAGCGGCAATGAGCAGTTCTTC. Its protein is CASSPWTSGNEQFF.

The chain recombines TRBV3-1 with TRBJ2-3; D is tentatively TRBD1 or TRBD2 (5 bases each). Germline V lookup: CDR1 LGHDT, CDR2 YNNKEL (reference sequence). There are 14 residues in the CDR3. Trimming removed 4 bases from V and 5 bases from J, with 13 bases in between. CDR3 nucleotide sequence: TGTGCCAGCAGCCCCTCGCCGGGGCAAGATACGCAGTATTTT. It specifies CASSPSPGQDTQYF.

This clonotype was detected many times. This chain uses TRBV7-9 with TRBJ1-2; 8 positions agree with TRBD1. V was pared by 4 bases and J by 5 bases, with 9 bases of the junction left unmatched. The CDR3 extends over 15 amino acids. From germline, CDR1 is SEHNR and CDR2 FQNEAQ (reference sequence). In nucleotides, the CDR3 is TGTGCCAGCAGCTACAGCCAGGGGGCTTTGTATGGCTACACCTTC. Its translation: CASSYSQGALYGYTF.

This clonotype was detected only a few times. This rearrangement joins TRBV7-9 to TRBJ2-2, with D possibly being TRBD1 or TRBD2 (5 bases each). The germline V gene encodes CDR1 SEHNR and CDR2 FQNEAQ (reference sequence). With 5 bases removed from V and 5 bases from J, the gap between germline ends came to 15 bases. There are 15 residues in the CDR3. The CDR3 bases are TGTGCCAGCAGCCAGAGGGGCTTAGGTACCGGGGAGCTGTTTTTT. Translated, it gives CASSQRGLGTGELFF.

This chain uses TRBV6-1 with TRBJ2-7, with 8 positions matching TRBD2. The CDR3 contains 14 residues. Germline-derived CDR1 and CDR2 are MNHNS and SASEGT. With V trimmed by 3 bases and J by 4 bases, 5 bases remained unmatched. DNA of the CDR3: TGTGCCAGCAGTGATCCCGGGAGGGCTTACGAGCAGTACTTC. This translates into CASSDPGRAYEQYF.

This clonotype was counted only a few times. This rearrangement joins TRBV12-3 or TRBV12-4 to TRBJ1-2; D unclear. Deletions cut 3 bases from V and 4 bases from J, with 27 bases between. The CDR3 is 19 residues long. This CDR3 reads CASSFFSRGLATGGYGYTF. CDR3 nucleotides: TGTGCCAGCAGTTTTTTTTCACGAGGGCTGGCGACTGGCGGCTATGGCTACACCTTC.

Many counts were recorded for this clonotype. V is TRBV6-1 and J is TRBJ2-7, with TRBD2 matching 13 bases. V lost 6 bases, J lost 3 bases, and 11 bases stayed unmatched. CDR3 length: 17 amino acids. CDR1 and CDR2 from the germline V gene are MNHNS and SASEGT. CDR3 protein: CASSKIGRTSGSYEQYF. The CDR3 DNA reads as TGTGCCAGCAGCAAAATCGGACGGACTAGCGGGAGCTACGAGCAGTACTTC.

This clonotype was seen a handful of times. The V gene is TRBV7-9, the J gene TRBJ2-5, with 9 bases lining up with TRBD1. Trimming cost V 3 bases and J 4 bases; bases outside gene matches: 9. Per the germline V gene, CDR1 is SEHNR and CDR2 is FQNEAQ (reference sequence). This CDR3 is built from 16 residues. CDR3 sequence: CASSFTPGQGGETQYF. CDR3 DNA sequence: TGTGCCAGCAGCTTTACCCCGGGACAGGGAGGAGAGACCCAGTACTTC.

This clonotype has a handful of counts. The V call is TRBV24-1, the J call TRBJ2-1; D unresolved. The length of the CDR3 is 13 residues. Germline V gene lookup returns CDR1 KGHDR and CDR2 SFDVKD. The V end was cut by 7 bases, the J end by 2 bases, with 8 bases between. CDR3 loop: CATSHLAYNEQFF. DNA of the CDR3: TGTGCCACCAGCCACCTGGCCTACAATGAGCAGTTCTTC.

Concerning this clonotype: Its ends do not fully match the called genes, so a read error is possible. The chain recombines TRBV27 with TRBJ2-3, with D unresolved. Germline V CDR1 and CDR2: MNHEY, SMNVEV (reference sequence). CDR3 length: 15 amino acids. CDR3 sequence: CASSVSVLGADTQYF. CDR3 DNA: TGTGCCAGCAGTGTATCGGTTCTCGGAGCAGATACGCAGTATTTT.

This chain joins TRBV6-5 and TRBJ2-7; D remains ambiguous. The length of the CDR3 is 11 residues. V gave up 10 bases and J gave up 2 bases, with 9 bases separating them. CDR1 and CDR2 (germline): MNHEY, SVGAGI. This CDR3 is CATQDAYEQYF. The DNA of the CDR3 is TGTGCCACCCAGGACGCCTACGAGCAGTACTTC.

V usage is TRBV6-1 and J usage is TRBJ2-1; TRBD1 aligns across 7 bases. V dropped 6 bases and J dropped 0; count of bases not matched to a gene: 8. The CDR3 is 16 residues long. Germline V gene data show CDR1 as MNHNS and CDR2 as SASEGT. CDR3 DNA: TGTGCCAGCAGACCCAGGGGGAAGAGCTCCTACAATGAGCAGTTCTTC. This translates into CASRPRGKSSYNEQFF.

The J gene is TRBJ2-5, the V gene TRBV9; 11 bases are shared with TRBD2. Germline-derived CDR1 and CDR2 are SGDLS and YYNGEE. The CDR3 sequence is 16 residues long. The junction had 8 bases not matched to a gene; V was cut back by 2 bases and J by 5 bases. CDR3 in DNA: TGTGCCAGCAGCGTTCTAGCGGGAGGCCTTACGGAGACCCAGTACTTC. Protein: CASSVLAGGLTETQYF.

The chain's CDR3 is CASSLGDRGSEKLFF. The CDR3 coding sequence is TGTGCCAGCAGCTTAGGGGACAGGGGATCTGAAAAACTGTTTTTT. The chain uses TRBV11-2 and TRBJ1-4, with 10 bases identical to TRBD1. V shed 1 base and J 7 bases; nucleotides not matched to a gene: 3. CDR1 is SGHAT, CDR2 FQNNGV, per germline. The CDR3 totals 15 residues.

This chain connects TRBV27 to TRBJ2-5, with 14 bases aligning to TRBD2. This CDR3 has 17 residues. The junction had 7 bases not matched to a gene; V was cut back by 2 bases and J by 5 bases. The germline gives CDR1 MNHEY, CDR2 SMNVEV (reference sequence). CDR3 region: CASSLRLAGGPGETQYF. CDR3 bases: TGTGCCAGCAGTTTACGACTAGCGGGAGGGCCGGGTGAGACCCAGTACTTC.

This clonotype was seen only a few times. This chain connects TRBV15 to TRBJ2-1; 12 positions agree with TRBD2. Germline V gene data show CDR1 as LNHNV and CDR2 as YYDKDF (reference sequence). The ends lost 1 base at V and 8 bases at J; junction bases unmatched: 6. The CDR3 consists of 16 residues. The CDR3: CATSRGLAGAVDEQFF. CDR3 coding DNA: TGTGCCACCAGCAGAGGACTAGCGGGAGCGGTTGATGAGCAGTTCTTC.

This clonotype appeared many times. V gene TRBV12-3 or TRBV12-4 combines with J gene TRBJ2-3; D unresolved. V lost 6 bases and J 2 bases, leaving 9 bases between the germline ends. The CDR3 contains 13 residues. The CDR3 is CASSPQYTDTQYF. The CDR3 nucleotides are TGTGCCAGCAGCCCCCAGTACACAGATACGCAGTATTTT.

The chain joins TRBV5-6 to TRBJ2-1; D is possibly TRBD1 (5 bases). Germline values: CDR1 SGHDT, CDR2 YYEEEE. Between the trimmed V and J ends, which lost 5 bases and 7 bases, there was a span of 13 bases. The CDR3 is 13 amino acids. Here the CDR3 reads CASSFGHPNEQFF. DNA for the CDR3: TGTGCCAGCAGTTTTGGACACCCAAATGAGCAGTTCTTC.

This clonotype was seen a few times. The V and J genes are TRBV7-9 and TRBJ2-1; 10 positions match TRBD2. Germline trimming cut 5 bases from V and 0 bases from J; bases unmatched to any gene: 4. Germline CDR1 SEHNR, CDR2 FQNEAQ (reference sequence). The CDR3 loop spans 16 amino acids. Here the CDR3 reads CASSRAGGSSYNEQFF. The CDR3 DNA follows: TGTGCCAGCAGCCGAGCGGGGGGGAGCTCCTACAATGAGCAGTTCTTC. The whole variable domain, remainder taken from reference TRBV7-9 and TRBJ2-1, is DTGVSQNPRHKITKRGQNVTFRCDPISEHNRLYWYRQTLGQGPEFLTYFQNEAQLEKSRLLSDRFSAERPKGSFSTLEIQRTEQGDSAMYLCASSRAGGSSYNEQFFGPGTRLTVL.

The sample holds many counts of this clonotype. The chain combines TRBV7-6 with TRBJ2-3, with 12 bases identical to TRBD2. This CDR3 comprises 16 residues. V lost 1 base and J lost 4; bases outside the gene matches: 3. Germline CDR1 is SGHVS and CDR2 is FNYEAQ. The CDR3 region has the DNA TGTGCCAGCAGCTTAGAGACTAGCGGGAGCTCAGATACGCAGTATTTT. Translated: CASSLETSGSSDTQYF.

The V and J genes are TRBV12-3 or TRBV12-4 and TRBJ1-2; 9 bases agree with TRBD1. J was trimmed by 7 bases and V by 6 bases; bases with no gene match: 9. The CDR3 is made up of 14 amino acids. This CDR3 reads CASSPTGTGFGYTF. DNA for the CDR3: TGTGCCAGCAGCCCGACCGGGACAGGGTTTGGCTACACCTTC.

This clonotype was picked up a small number of times. The chain uses TRBV11-1 and TRBJ1-1; 8 nucleotides agree with TRBD1. Germline V lookup: CDR1 SGHAT, CDR2 FQDESV (reference sequence). This CDR3 comprises 15 residues. Trimming at V came to 5 bases and at J to 3 bases, leaving 8 bases not matched to a gene. The CDR3 loop reads CASSLRQGRDTEAFF. CDR3 nucleotides: TGTGCCAGCAGCCTAAGACAGGGGCGGGACACTGAAGCTTTCTTT.

This chain uses TRBV29-1 with TRBJ2-7, with 10 positions matching TRBD1. From germline, CDR1 is SQVTM and CDR2 ANQGSEA. The CDR3 contains 16 residues. The junction had 15 bases not matched to a gene; V was cut back by 4 bases and J by 6 bases. The CDR3 is CSVVAGGQGPIGEQYF. In nucleotides, the CDR3 is TGCAGCGTTGTGGCGGGGGGACAGGGGCCAATTGGCGAGCAGTACTTC.